The TCR beta chain under discussion was sequenced for a study of T-cell memory formation after mild COVID-19. Germline CDR1 is SNHLY and CDR2 is FYNNEI. Trimming shortened V by 7 bases and J by 7 bases, and 13 bases separated the two germline ends. CDR3 length: 12 amino acids. The authors produced TCR alpha and TCR beta cDNA libraries with sample barcodes and UMIs by 5'RACE using constant-segment primers. TCRdb ran MiXCR on the 5' RACE reads and lists one entry per CDR3 protein. The sample includes about 360,000 distinct CDR3 sequences, roughly 14% of them seen just once. The specimen was PBMCs or a T cell subset sorted from them (not recorded which). The chain joins TRBV2 to TRBJ1-2, with a tentative D call TRBD1 (5 bases). The TCR was taken from a man in his late teens or twenties who had mild COVID-19 (a few samples of this study predate the infection). Cell type and time point are not known. This CDR3 reads CASKGQGGGYTF. CDR3 bases: TGTGCCAGCAAGGGGCAGGGAGGTGGCTACACCTTC.